The clone carrying this T cell receptor (beta chain) was detected a few times. The antigen is undetermined. CDR3 length: 12 residues. J lost 6 bases, V lost 6 bases, and 5 bases had no gene match. CDR1 is LNHDA and CDR2 is SQIVND in the germline V gene (reference sequence). Sample time point: pretreatment peripheral blood. The sample is drawn from a study of PD-L1 blockade in urothelial cancer. Overall study context: Twenty-five of the 29 patients were men with bladder-origin urothelial cancer. T cells numbered a median of approximately 150,000 in the blood samples.

Profiled with immunoSEQ multiplex PCR; TCRdb holds only in-frame clones, not every one. The sample has 65,000 to 80,000 clones; 85% to 90% are singletons. Findings and limits, study-wide: More expansion of tumor-associated blood clones, seen at 3 weeks, marked durable-benefit patients.

The chain carries TRBV19 and TRBJ2-7; 7 bases agree with TRBD2. The source of this sequence is a man between 65 and 79 years old with urothelial cancer. The source material was PBMCs, sampled around atezolizumab (anti-PD-L1) treatment. In nucleotides, the CDR3 is TGTGCCAGTAGAGAGGCTAGCGGCGAGCAGTACTTC. It codes for CASREASGEQYF. The full variable domain, in which reference TRBV19 and TRBJ2-7 provide the parts outside the CDR3, is DGGITQSPKYLFRKEGQNVTLSCEQNLNHDAMYWYRQDPGQGLRLIYYSQIVNDFQKGDIAEGYSVSREKKESFPLTVTSAQKNPTAFYLCASREASGEQYFGPGTRLTVT.